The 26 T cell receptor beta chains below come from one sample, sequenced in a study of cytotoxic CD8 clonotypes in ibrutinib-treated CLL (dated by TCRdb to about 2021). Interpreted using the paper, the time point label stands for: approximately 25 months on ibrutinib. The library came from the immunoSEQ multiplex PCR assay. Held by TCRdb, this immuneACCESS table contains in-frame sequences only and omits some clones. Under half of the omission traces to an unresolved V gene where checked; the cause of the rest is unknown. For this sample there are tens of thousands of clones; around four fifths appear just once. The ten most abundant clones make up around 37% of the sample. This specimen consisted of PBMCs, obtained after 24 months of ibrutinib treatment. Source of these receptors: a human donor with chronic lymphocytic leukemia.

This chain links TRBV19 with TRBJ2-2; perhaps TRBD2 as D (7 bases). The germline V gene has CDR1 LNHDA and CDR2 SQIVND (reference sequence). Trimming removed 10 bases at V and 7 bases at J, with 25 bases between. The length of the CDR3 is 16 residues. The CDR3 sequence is CATLSQGGGNVGELFF. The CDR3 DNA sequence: TGTGCCACCTTATCACAGGGAGGGGGGAATGTCGGGGAGCTGTTTTTT.

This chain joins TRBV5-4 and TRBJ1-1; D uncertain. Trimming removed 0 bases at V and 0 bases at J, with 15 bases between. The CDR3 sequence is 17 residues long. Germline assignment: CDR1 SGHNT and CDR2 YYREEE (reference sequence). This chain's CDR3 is CASSLAVLGLMNTEAFF. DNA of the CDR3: TGTGCCAGCAGCTTGGCCGTTTTGGGTCTCATGAACACTGAAGCTTTCTTT.

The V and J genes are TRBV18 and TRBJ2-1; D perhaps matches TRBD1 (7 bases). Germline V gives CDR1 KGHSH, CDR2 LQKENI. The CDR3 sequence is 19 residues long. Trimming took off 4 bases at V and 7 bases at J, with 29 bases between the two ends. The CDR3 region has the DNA TGTGCCAGCTCACAACTTCCAGGGGGTTATAGCGAGGAGGGTAATGAGCAGTTCTTC. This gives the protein CASSQLPGGYSEEGNEQFF. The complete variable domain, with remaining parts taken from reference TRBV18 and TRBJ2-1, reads NAGVMQNPRHLVRRRGQEARLRCSPMKGHSHVYWYRQLPEEGLKFMVYLQKENIIDESGMPKERFSAEFPKEGPSILRIQQVVRGDSAAYFCASSQLPGGYSEEGNEQFFGPGTRLTVL.

The CDR3 nucleotides are TGTGCCAGCAGCTTAGGGGGAGGGGACAATGAGCAGTTCTTC. Translated, it gives CASSLGGGDNEQFF. This chain links TRBV7-2 with TRBJ2-1; 7 nucleotides match TRBD2. After removal of 1 base from V and 5 bases from J, the junction contained 2 bases not matched to a gene. The CDR3 runs to 14 residues. Germline CDR1 reads SGHTA; CDR2 reads FQGNSA.

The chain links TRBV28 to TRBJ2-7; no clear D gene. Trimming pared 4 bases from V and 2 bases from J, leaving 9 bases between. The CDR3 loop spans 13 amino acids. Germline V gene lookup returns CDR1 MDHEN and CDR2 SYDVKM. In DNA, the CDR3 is TGTGCCAGCAGTTCTACGTCCCCCTACGAGCAGTACTTC. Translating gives CASSSTSPYEQYF.

The CDR3: CAIREGGAYEQYF. CDR3 nucleotides: TGTGCCATCAGAGAGGGCGGAGCCTACGAGCAGTACTTC. The chain joins TRBV10-3 to TRBJ2-7; D might be TRBD2 (5 bases). V gave up 6 bases and J gave up 2 bases, with 11 bases separating them. Germline V gives CDR1 ENHRY, CDR2 SYGVKD. The CDR3 spans 13 residues.

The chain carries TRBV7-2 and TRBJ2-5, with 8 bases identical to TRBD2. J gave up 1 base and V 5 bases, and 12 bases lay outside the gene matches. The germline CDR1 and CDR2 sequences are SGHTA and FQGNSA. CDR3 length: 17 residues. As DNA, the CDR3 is TGTGCCAGCAGCCCGTGGGGTAGCGGGGATATCCAAGAGACCCAGTACTTC. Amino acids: CASSPWGSGDIQETQYF.

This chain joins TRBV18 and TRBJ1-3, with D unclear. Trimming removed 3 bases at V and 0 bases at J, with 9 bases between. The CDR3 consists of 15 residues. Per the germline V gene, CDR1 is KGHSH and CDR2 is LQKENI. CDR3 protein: CASSPFGSSGNTIYF. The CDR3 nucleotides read TGTGCCAGCTCACCTTTCGGGAGCTCTGGAAACACCATATATTTT.

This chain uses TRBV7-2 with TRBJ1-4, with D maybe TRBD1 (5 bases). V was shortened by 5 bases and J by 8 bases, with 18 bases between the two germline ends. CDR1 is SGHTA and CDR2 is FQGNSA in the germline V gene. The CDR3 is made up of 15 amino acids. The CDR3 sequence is CASSAFAGEREKLFF. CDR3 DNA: TGTGCCAGCAGCGCATTCGCGGGGGAGAGGGAAAAACTGTTTTTT.

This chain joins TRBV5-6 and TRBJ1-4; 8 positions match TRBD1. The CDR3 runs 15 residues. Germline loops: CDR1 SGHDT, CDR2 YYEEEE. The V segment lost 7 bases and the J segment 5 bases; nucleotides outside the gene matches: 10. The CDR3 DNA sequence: TGTGCCAGCGGTGGGACAGGTCACGGGAATGAAAAACTGTTTTTT. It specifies CASGGTGHGNEKLFF.

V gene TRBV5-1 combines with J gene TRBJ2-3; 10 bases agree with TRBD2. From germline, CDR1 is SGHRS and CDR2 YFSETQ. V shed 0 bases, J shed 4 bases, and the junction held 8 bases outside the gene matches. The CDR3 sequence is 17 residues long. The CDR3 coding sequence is TGCGCCAGCAGCTTGGAAATTCTAGCGGGAGTGGCAGATACGCAGTATTTT. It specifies CASSLEILAGVADTQYF.

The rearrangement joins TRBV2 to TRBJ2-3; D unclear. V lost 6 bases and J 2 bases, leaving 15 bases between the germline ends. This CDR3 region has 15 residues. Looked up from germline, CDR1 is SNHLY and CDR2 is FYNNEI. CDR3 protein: CASSLTKGFTDTQYF. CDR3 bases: TGTGCCAGCAGCCTAACCAAGGGATTCACAGATACGCAGTATTTT.

CDR3 sequence: CASSVGASSYEQYF. DNA for the CDR3: TGTGCCAGCAGCGTAGGGGCTAGCTCCTACGAGCAGTACTTC. This chain uses TRBV9 with TRBJ2-7; D is uncertain. Trimming cost V 0 bases and J 0 bases, with 7 bases left between them. The CDR3 is made up of 14 amino acids. CDR1 SGDLS and CDR2 YYNGEE come from the germline V gene.

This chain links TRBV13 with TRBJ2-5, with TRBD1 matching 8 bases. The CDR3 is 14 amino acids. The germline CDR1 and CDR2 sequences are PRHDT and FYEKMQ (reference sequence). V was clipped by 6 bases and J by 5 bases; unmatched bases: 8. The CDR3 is CASSEGQGPETQYF. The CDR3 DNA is TGTGCCAGCAGTGAAGGACAGGGTCCCGAGACCCAGTACTTC.

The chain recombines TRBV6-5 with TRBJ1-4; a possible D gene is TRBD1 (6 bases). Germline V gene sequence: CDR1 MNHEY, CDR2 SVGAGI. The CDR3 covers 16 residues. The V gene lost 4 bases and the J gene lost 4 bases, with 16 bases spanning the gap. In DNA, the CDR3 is TGTGCCAGCAGTTGGCATTATCAGGGGAGTAATGAAAAACTGTTTTTT. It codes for CASSWHYQGSNEKLFF.

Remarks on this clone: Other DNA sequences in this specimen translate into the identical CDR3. This CDR3 is CASSLERGGGYEQYF. CDR3 nucleotides: TGTGCCAGCAGCTTAGAACGCGGAGGGGGCTACGAGCAGTACTTC. The chain couples TRBV7-6 to TRBJ2-7; D is perhaps TRBD1 or TRBD2 (6 bases each). CDR1 is SGHVS and CDR2 is FNYEAQ in the germline V gene. The CDR3 spans 15 residues. The V end was cut by 1 base, the J end by 3 bases, with 13 bases between.

The CDR3: CASSVGGNYEQYF. Here the CDR3 DNA reads TGTGCCAGCAGCGTAGGAGGCAACTACGAGCAGTACTTC. This rearrangement joins TRBV9 to TRBJ2-7; D not resolved. This CDR3 contains 13 residues. The V gene lost 0 bases and the J gene lost 3 bases, with 7 bases spanning the gap. Germline CDR1 SGDLS, CDR2 YYNGEE.

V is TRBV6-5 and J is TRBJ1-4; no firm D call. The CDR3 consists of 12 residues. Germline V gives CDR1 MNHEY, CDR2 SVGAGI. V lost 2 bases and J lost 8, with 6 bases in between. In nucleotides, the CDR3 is TGTGCCAGCAGTTACGGTGGGGAAAAACTGTTTTTT. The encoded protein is CASSYGGEKLFF.

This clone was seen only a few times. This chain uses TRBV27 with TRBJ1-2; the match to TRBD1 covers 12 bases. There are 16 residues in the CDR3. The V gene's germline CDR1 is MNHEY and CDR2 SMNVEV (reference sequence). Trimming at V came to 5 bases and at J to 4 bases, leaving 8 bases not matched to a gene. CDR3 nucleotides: TGTGCCAGCAGTCCTACGGGACAGGGGGCCGGCTATGGCTACACCTTC. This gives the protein CASSPTGQGAGYGYTF.

CDR3 sequence (DNA): TGCGCCAGCAGCTTGGTCGCGACAGACTATGGCTACACCTTC. It codes for CASSLVATDYGYTF. The V and J genes are TRBV5-1 and TRBJ1-2, with a possible D match to TRBD1 (5 bases). CDR1 is SGHRS, CDR2 YFSETQ, per germline. There are 14 residues in the CDR3. Deletions cut 0 bases from V and 3 bases from J, with 9 bases between.

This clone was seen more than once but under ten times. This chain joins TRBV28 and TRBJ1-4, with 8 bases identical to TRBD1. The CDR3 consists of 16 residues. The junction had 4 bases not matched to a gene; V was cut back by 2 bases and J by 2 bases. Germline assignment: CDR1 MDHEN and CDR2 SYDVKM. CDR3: CASSLNRGFTNEKLFF. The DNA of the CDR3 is TGTGCCAGCAGTTTAAACAGGGGGTTTACTAATGAAAAACTGTTTTTT.

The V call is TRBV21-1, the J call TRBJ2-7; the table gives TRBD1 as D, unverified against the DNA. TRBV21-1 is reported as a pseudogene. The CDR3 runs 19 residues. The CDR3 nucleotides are TGTGCCAGCCACCCTACAGGGGGCGCTTCGATGGTGGTCGCAGGCGAGCAGTACTTC. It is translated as CASHPTGGASMVVAGEQYF.

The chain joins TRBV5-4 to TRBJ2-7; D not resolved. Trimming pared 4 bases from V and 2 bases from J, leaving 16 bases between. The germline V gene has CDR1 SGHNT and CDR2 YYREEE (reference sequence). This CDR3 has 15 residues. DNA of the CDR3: TGTGCCAGCAGCATCCTGGGGAAGCAAGCCTACGAGCAGTACTTC. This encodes CASSILGKQAYEQYF.

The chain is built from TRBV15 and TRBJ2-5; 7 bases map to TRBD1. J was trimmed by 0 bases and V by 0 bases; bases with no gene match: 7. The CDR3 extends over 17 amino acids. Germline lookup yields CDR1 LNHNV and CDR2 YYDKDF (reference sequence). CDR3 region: CATSRDRGLMYQETQYF. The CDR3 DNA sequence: TGTGCCACCAGCAGAGATAGGGGGCTTATGTACCAAGAGACCCAGTACTTC.

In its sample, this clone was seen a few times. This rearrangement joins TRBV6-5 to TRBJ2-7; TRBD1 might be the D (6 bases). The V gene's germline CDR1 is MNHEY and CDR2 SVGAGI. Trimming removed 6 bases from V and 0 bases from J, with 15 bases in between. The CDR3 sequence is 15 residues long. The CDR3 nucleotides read TGTGCCAGCAGACAACAGGGTTCCTACTCCTACGAGCAGTACTTC. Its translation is CASRQQGSYSYEQYF.

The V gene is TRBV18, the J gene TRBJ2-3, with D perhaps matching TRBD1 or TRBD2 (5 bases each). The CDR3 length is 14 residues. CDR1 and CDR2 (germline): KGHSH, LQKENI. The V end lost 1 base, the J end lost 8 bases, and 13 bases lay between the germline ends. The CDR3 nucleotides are TGTGCCAGCTCACCACGAGGGTTAAGGGGTACGCAGTATTTT. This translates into CASSPRGLRGTQYF.